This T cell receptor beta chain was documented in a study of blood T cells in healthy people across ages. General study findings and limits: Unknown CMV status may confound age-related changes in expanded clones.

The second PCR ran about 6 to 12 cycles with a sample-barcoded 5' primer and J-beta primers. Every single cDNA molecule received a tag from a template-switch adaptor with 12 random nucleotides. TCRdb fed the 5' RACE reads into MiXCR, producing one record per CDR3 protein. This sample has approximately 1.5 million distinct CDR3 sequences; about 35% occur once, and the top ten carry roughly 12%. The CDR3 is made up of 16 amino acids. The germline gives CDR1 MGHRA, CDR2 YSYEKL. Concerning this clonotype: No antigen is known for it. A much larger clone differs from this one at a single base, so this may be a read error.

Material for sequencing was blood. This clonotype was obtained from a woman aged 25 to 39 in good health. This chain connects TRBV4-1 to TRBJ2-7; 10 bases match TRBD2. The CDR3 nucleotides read TGCGCCGGCAGCCAAGACCATCTAGCGGGGGAGTGGGAGCAGTACTTC. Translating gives CAGSQDHLAGEWEQYF.